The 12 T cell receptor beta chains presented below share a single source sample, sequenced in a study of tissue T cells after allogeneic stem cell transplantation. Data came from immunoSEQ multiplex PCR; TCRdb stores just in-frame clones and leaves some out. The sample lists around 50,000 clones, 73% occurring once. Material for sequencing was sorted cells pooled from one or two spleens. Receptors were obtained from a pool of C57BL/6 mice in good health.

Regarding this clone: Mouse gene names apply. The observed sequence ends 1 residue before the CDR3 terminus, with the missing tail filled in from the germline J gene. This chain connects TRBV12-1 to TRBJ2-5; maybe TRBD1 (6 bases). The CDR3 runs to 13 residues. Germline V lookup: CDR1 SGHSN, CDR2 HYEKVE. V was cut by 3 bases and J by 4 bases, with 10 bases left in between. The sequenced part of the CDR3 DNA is TGTGCCAGCTCTAAACAGGGTGAAGACACCCAGTAC. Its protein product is CASSKQGEDTQY. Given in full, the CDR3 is CASSKQGEDTQYF.

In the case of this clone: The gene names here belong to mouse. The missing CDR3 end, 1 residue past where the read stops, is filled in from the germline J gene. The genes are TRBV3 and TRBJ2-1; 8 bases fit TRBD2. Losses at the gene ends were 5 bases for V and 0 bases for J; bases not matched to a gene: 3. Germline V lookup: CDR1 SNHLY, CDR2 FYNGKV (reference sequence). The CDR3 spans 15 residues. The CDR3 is CASSPGLGNYAEQFF. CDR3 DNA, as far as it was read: TGTGCCAGCAGCCCCGGACTGGGTAACTATGCTGAGCAGTTC.

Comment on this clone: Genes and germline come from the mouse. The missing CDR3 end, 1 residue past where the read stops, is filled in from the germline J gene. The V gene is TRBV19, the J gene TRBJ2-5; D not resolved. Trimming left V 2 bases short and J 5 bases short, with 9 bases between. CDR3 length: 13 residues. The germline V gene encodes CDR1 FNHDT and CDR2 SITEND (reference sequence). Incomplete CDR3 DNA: TGTGCCAGCAGTATTAAGAGAGGAGACACCCAGTAC. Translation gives CASSIKRGDTQY. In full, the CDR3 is CASSIKRGDTQYF.

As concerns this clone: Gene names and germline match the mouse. The sequenced part of the CDR3 DNA is TGTGCCAGCAGCCAAGTGGGGGGGGCGCGAGAACAGTAC. Protein product: CASSQVGGAREQY. The whole CDR3 sequence is CASSQVGGAREQYF. This rearrangement joins TRBV5 to TRBJ2-7, with 8 bases identical to TRBD2. The read ends 1 residue before the CDR3 terminus; that terminus is restored from the germline J gene. CDR1 and CDR2 from the germline V gene are LGHNA and YNLKQL (reference sequence). The V gene end was trimmed by 1 base and the J gene end by 7 bases; junction bases not matched to a gene: 6. CDR3 size: 14 residues.

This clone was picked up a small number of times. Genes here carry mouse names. CDR3: CASNRRSSYEQYF. The sequenced CDR3 bases are TGTGCCAGCAATCGCAGGAGCTCCTATGAACAGTAC. The chain has TRBV19 and TRBJ2-7; D unresolved. The read ends 1 residue shy of where the CDR3 ends; the end is completed using the germline J gene. Trimming removed 6 bases from V and 0 bases from J, with 10 bases in between. The length of the CDR3 is 13 residues. The germline CDR1 and CDR2 sequences are FNHDT and SITEND (reference sequence).

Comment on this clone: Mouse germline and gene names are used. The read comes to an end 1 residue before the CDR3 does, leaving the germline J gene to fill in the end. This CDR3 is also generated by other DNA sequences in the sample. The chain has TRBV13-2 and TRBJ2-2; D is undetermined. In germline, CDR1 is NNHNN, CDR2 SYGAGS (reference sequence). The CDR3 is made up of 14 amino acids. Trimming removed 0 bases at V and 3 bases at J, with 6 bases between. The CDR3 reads CASGDAGDTGQLYF. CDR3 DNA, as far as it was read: TGTGCCAGCGGTGATGCCGGAGACACCGGGCAGCTCTAC.

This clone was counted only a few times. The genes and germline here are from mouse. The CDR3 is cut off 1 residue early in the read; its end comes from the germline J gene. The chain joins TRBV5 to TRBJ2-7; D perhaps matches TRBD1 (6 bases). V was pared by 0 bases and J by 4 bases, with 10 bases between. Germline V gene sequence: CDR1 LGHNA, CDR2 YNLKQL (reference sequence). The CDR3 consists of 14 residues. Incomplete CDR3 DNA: TGTGCCAGCAGCCAAGAATGGGACACTTATGAACAGTAC. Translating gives CASSQEWDTYEQY. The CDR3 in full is CASSQEWDTYEQYF.

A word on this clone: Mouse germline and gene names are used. The sequenced part of the CDR3 DNA is TGTGCAAGCAGCTTAGAGGGCTCCGACTACACC. Translated, it gives CASSLEGSDYT. The full-length CDR3 reads as CASSLEGSDYTF. The chain joins TRBV16 to TRBJ1-2; unclear D gene. The observed sequence ends 1 residue before the CDR3 terminus, with the missing tail filled in from the germline J gene. Trimming shortened V by 0 bases and J by 4 bases, and 3 bases separated the two germline ends. This CDR3 is built from 12 residues. Germline loops: CDR1 SGHSA, CDR2 FRNQAP.

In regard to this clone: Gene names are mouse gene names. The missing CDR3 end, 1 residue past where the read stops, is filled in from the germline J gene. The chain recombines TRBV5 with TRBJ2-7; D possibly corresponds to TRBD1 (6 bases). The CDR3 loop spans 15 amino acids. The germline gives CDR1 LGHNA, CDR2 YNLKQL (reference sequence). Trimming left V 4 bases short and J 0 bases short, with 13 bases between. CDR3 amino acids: CASSPPGASSYEQYF. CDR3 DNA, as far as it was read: TGTGCCAGCAGCCCCCCAGGGGCAAGCTCCTATGAACAGTAC.

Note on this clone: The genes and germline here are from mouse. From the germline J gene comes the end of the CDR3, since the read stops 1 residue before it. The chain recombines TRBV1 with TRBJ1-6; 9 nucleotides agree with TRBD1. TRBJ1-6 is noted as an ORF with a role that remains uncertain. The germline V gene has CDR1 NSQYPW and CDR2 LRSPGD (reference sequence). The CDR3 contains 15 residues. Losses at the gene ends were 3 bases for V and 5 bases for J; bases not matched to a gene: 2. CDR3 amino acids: CTCSAGTGNNSPLYF. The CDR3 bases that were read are TGCACCTGCAGTGCTGGGACAGGGAATAATTCGCCCCTCTAC.

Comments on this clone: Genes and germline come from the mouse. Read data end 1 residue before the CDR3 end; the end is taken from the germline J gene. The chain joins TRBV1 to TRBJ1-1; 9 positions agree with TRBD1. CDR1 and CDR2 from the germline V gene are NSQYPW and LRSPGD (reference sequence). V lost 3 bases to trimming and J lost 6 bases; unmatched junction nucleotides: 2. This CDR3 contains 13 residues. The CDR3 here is CTCSAGQGAEVFF. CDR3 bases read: TGCACCTGCAGTGCGGGACAGGGCGCAGAAGTCTTC.

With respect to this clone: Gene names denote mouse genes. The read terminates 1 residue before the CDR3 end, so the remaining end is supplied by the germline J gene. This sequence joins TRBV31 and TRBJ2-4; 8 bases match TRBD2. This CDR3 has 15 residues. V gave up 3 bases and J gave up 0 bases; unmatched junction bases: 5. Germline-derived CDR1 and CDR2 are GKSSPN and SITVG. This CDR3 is CAWRRGGRSQNTLYF. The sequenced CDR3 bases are TGTGCCTGGAGACGGGGGGGGCGCAGTCAAAACACCTTGTAC.